This TCR beta chain appears in the sequencing data of a study of cytomegalovirus exposure and HLA in healthy donors. PCR involved 60 Vbeta and 13 Jbeta primers. TCRdb's table, derived via immunoSEQ multiplex PCR, lists solely in-frame clones and lacks some. The profile shows roughly 180,000 clones, 84% of them singletons. CDR1 and CDR2 (germline): SGDLS, YYNGEE. There are 15 residues in the CDR3. The V end was cut by 0 bases, the J end by 5 bases, with 11 bases between. Material: PBMCs. This chain joins TRBV9 and TRBJ2-2, with D perhaps TRBD2 (6 bases). This sequence originates from a man aged 30-40 years in good health and CMV-seronegative. CDR3 loop: CASSVETGGTGELFF. The CDR3 bases are TGTGCCAGCAGCGTAGAGACTGGGGGGACCGGGGAGCTGTTTTTT.